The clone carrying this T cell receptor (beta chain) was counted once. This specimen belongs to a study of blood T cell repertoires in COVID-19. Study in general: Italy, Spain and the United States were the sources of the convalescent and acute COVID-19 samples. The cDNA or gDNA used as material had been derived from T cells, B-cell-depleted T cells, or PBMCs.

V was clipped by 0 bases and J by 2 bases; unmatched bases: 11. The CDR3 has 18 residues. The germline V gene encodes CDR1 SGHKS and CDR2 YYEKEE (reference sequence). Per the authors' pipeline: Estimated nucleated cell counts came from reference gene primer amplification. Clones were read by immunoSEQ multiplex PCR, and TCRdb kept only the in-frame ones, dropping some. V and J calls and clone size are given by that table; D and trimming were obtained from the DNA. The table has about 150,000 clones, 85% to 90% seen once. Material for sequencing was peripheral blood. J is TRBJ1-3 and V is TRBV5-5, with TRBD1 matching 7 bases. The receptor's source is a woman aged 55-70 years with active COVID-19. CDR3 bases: TGTGCCAGCAGCTTGGGTCTCAACAGGGGAGGCCCTGGAAACACCATATATTTT. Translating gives CASSLGLNRGGPGNTIYF. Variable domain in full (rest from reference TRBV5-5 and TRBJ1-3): DAGVTQSPTHLIKTRGQQVTLRCSPISGHKSVSWYQQVLGQGPQFIFQYYEKEERGRGNFPDRFSARQFPNYSSELNVNALLLGDSALYLCASSLGLNRGGPGNTIYFGEGSWLTVV.